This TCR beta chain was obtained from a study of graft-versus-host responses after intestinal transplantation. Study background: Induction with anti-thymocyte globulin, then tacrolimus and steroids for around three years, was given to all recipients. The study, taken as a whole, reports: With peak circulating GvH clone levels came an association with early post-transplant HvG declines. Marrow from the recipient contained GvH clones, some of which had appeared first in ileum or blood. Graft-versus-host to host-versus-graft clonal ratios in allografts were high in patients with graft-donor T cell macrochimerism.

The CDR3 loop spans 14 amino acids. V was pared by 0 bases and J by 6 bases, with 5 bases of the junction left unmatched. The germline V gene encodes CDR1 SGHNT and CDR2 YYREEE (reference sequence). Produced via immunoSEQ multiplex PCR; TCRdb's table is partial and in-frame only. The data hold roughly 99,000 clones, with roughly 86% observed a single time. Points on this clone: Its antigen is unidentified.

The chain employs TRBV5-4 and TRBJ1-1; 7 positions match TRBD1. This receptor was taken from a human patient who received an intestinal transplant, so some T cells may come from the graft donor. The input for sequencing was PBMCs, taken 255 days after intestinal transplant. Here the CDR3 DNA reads TGTGCCAGCAGCTTGGAGGGGACAGTCGCTGAAGCTTTCTTT. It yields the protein CASSLEGTVAEAFF.